This T cell receptor (beta chain) was recorded in a study of T cell changes during pregnancy in multiple sclerosis. J lost 3 bases, V lost 3 bases, and 3 bases had no gene match. CDR1 and CDR2 (germline): SGDLS, YYNGEE. The CDR3 length is 15 residues. Method: immunoSEQ multiplex PCR; TCRdb's copy keeps in-frame clones and lacks some. In the table there are fewer than 150,000 clones, roughly 96% of which are singletons. The gene calls are TRBV9 and TRBJ2-3, with 11 bases that match TRBD2. The clonotype was recovered from a female donor with multiple sclerosis, enrolled in a pregnancy study. The material sequenced was peripheral blood, taken after pregnancy. DNA of the CDR3: TGTGCCAGCAGCGGACTAGCGGGAAATACAGATACGCAGTATTTT. Translating gives CASSGLAGNTDTQYF.